These 21 T cell receptor beta chains were sequenced from one sample in a study of control samples from healthy donors and cancer patients. TCRdb keeps only in-frame clones here, not all; method: immunoSEQ multiplex PCR. Of approximately 70,000 clones listed, approximately 87% are singletons. Sequencing was performed on blood. The source is a man aged 50-60 years in good health.

J is TRBJ1-1 and V is TRBV9; tentatively, D is TRBD1 (6 bases). Trimming stripped 0 bases from V and 2 bases from J, with 14 bases between. Germline loops: CDR1 SGDLS, CDR2 YYNGEE. CDR3 length equals 16 residues. CDR3 bases: TGTGCCAGCAGCGTAGCAGGGGTCCAATTTAACACTGAAGCTTTCTTT. It is translated as CASSVAGVQFNTEAFF.

The chain couples TRBV6-2 or TRBV6-3 to TRBJ2-3; D might be TRBD1 (6 bases). Germline V gene data show CDR1 as MNHEY and CDR2 as SVGEGT. Trimming left V 4 bases short and J 3 bases short, with 17 bases between. The CDR3 loop spans 16 amino acids. The CDR3 loop is CASSFSARDKTDTQYF. Written as DNA, the CDR3 is TGTGCCAGCAGTTTTAGTGCCCGGGACAAAACAGATACGCAGTATTTT.

The chain employs TRBV10-1 and TRBJ1-6; the match to TRBD1 covers 9 bases. Germline V CDR1 and CDR2: WNHNN, SYGVQD (reference sequence). Trimming took 3 bases from V and 0 from J; bases not matched to a gene: 18. The CDR3 runs to 22 residues. The CDR3 protein is CASSECIIIYRGLCSYNSPLHF. The CDR3 DNA follows: TGCGCCAGCAGTGAATGTATAATTATTTACAGGGGGCTGTGCTCCTATAATTCACCCCTCCACTTT.

The table lists this clone with a count of one. V and J are TRBV5-1 and TRBJ2-1, with 10 bases lining up with TRBD2. V was clipped by 4 bases and J by 4 bases; unmatched bases: 8. This CDR3 spans 16 amino acids. Germline V gene data show CDR1 as SGHRS and CDR2 as YFSETQ. CDR3 DNA sequence: TGCGCCAGCAGCCCAATAGCGGGGGGCGCGTACAATGAGCAGTTCTTC. It translates to CASSPIAGGAYNEQFF. Drawing the rest from reference TRBV5-1 and TRBJ2-1, the complete variable domain is KAGVTQTPRYLIKTRGQQVTLSCSPISGHRSVSWYQQTPGQGLQFLFEYFSETQRNKGNFPGRFSGRQFSNSRSEMNVSTLELGDSALYLCASSPIAGGAYNEQFFGPGTRLTVL.

The V and J genes are TRBV5-6 and TRBJ2-7; D is ambiguous. CDR1 SGHDT and CDR2 YYEEEE come from the germline V gene. V lost 4 bases, J lost 4 bases, and 15 bases lay in between. This CDR3 comprises 14 residues. CDR3 sequence: CASSPPTTDYEQYF. The CDR3 DNA reads TGTGCCAGCAGCCCCCCCACCACAGATTACGAGCAGTACTTC. Looking up the rest from reference TRBV5-6 and TRBJ2-7 gives the full variable domain: DAGVTQSPTHLIKTRGQQVTLRCSPKSGHDTVSWYQQALGQGPQFIFQYYEEEERQRGNFPDRFSGHQFPNYSSELNVNALLLGDSALYLCASSPPTTDYEQYFGPGTRLTVT.

This clone has only one observation. V is TRBV27 and J is TRBJ1-2, with TRBD1 as a possible D gene (5 bases). V lost 2 bases and J 7 bases, leaving 8 bases between the germline ends. Germline loops: CDR1 MNHEY, CDR2 SMNVEV (reference sequence). The CDR3 has 12 residues. The CDR3 DNA sequence: TGTGCCAGCAGTTTAAGGGGTTTTGGCTACACCTTC. Its translation is CASSLRGFGYTF.

This clone has just one count. The gene calls are TRBV29-1 and TRBJ2-7, with D possibly matching TRBD2 (7 bases). V lost 0 bases and J lost 2, with 17 bases in between. The CDR3 is made up of 16 amino acids. The germline V gene has CDR1 SQVTM and CDR2 ANQGSEA. The CDR3: CSVEDRGGGGAYEQYF. DNA of the CDR3: TGCAGCGTTGAAGATCGTGGGGGAGGGGGGGCCTACGAGCAGTACTTC.

The chain couples TRBV5-1 to TRBJ2-7; a possible D gene is TRBD2 (5 bases). This CDR3 has 13 residues. CDR1 SGHRS and CDR2 YFSETQ come from the germline V gene. V lost 2 bases, J lost 0 bases, and 6 bases lay in between. This CDR3 is CASSLRGSYEQYF. The CDR3 DNA reads as TGCGCCAGCAGCTTACGGGGCTCCTACGAGCAGTACTTC.

This clone was observed a handful of times. The V call is TRBV9, the J call TRBJ2-3; tentative D call: TRBD2 (6 bases). V lost 4 bases, J lost 2 bases, and 14 bases lay in between. CDR3 length: 15 amino acids. The germline CDR1 and CDR2 sequences are SGDLS and YYNGEE. CDR3 loop: CASSLSWDFTDTQYF. CDR3 coding DNA: TGTGCCAGCAGCCTCTCTTGGGACTTCACAGATACGCAGTATTTT.

This chain joins TRBV5-4 and TRBJ2-3; either TRBD1 or TRBD2 may fit D (5 bases each). Germline CDR1 reads SGHNT; CDR2 reads YYREEE (reference sequence). The CDR3 covers 16 residues. V shed 3 bases and J shed 6 bases, with 20 bases lying between them. DNA for the CDR3: TGTGCCAGCAGCTCCCCCCCGACAGCGGTGGGGGATACGCAGTATTTT. As protein: CASSSPPTAVGDTQYF. Full variable domain (remainder filled in from reference TRBV5-4 and TRBJ2-3): ETGVTQSPTHLIKTRGQQVTLRCSSQSGHNTVSWYQQALGQGPQFIFQYYREEENGRGNFPPRFSGLQFPNYSSELNVNALELDDSALYLCASSSPPTAVGDTQYFGPGTRLTVL.

The chain combines TRBV19 with TRBJ2-7; the D gene could be TRBD1 or TRBD2 (5 bases each). CDR3 size: 12 residues. Trimming removed 4 bases from V and 6 bases from J, with 10 bases in between. Per the germline V gene, CDR1 is LNHDA and CDR2 is SQIVND (reference sequence). The CDR3 coding sequence is TGTGCCAGTAGTAACCCCGGGACCGAGCAGTACTTC. Encoded protein: CASSNPGTEQYF.

The chain is built from TRBV10-3 and TRBJ1-5; TRBD1 is a possible D gene (5 bases). Germline V gene data show CDR1 as ENHRY and CDR2 as SYGVKD. Trimming left V 0 bases short and J 2 bases short, with 11 bases between. This CDR3 has 16 residues. The CDR3 spells CAISESLRGGNQPQHF. CDR3 DNA sequence: TGTGCCATCAGTGAGTCGCTACGAGGGGGCAATCAGCCCCAGCATTTT.

The V call is TRBV6-5, the J call TRBJ2-7; 13 bases fit TRBD2. Germline CDR1 and CDR2: MNHEY and SVGAGI. The CDR3 has 14 residues. The J segment lost 4 bases and the V segment lost 6 bases, leaving 3 bases of the junction unmatched. This chain's CDR3 is CASRGLAGVYEQYF. The CDR3 nucleotides are TGTGCCAGCAGAGGACTAGCGGGAGTTTACGAGCAGTACTTC.

V is TRBV5-1 and J is TRBJ1-4; 7 positions match TRBD1. The germline V gene encodes CDR1 SGHRS and CDR2 YFSETQ. Trimming at V came to 4 bases and at J to 8 bases, leaving 8 bases not matched to a gene. CDR3 length: 14 amino acids. CDR3 nucleotides: TGCGCCAGCAGCCAACAGGGGTTTGGGGAAAAACTGTTTTTT. Amino acid sequence: CASSQQGFGEKLFF.

The chain employs TRBV11-2 and TRBJ1-2; D is unresolved. V lost 1 base and J lost 5, with 8 bases in between. CDR1 is SGHAT and CDR2 is FQNNGV in the germline V gene. This CDR3 region has 13 residues. CDR3 protein: CASSLVVGYGYTF. CDR3 bases: TGTGCCAGCAGCTTAGTGGTGGGATATGGCTACACCTTC. Variable domain in full (rest from reference TRBV11-2 and TRBJ1-2): EAGVAQSPRYKIIEKRQSVAFWCNPISGHATLYWYQQILGQGPKLLIQFQNNGVVDDSQLPKDRFSAERLKGVDSTLKIQPAKLEDSAVYLCASSLVVGYGYTFGSGTRLTVV.

This chain uses TRBV7-3 with TRBJ2-1, with a tentative D call TRBD1 (7 bases). The ends were cut back, 5 bases at V and 6 bases at J, with 14 bases in the middle. Germline V gene sequence: CDR1 SGHTA, CDR2 FQGTGA. CDR3 length: 14 residues. The CDR3 spells CASSIDRDSNEQFF. The CDR3 nucleotides read TGTGCCAGCAGCATTGACAGGGACTCCAATGAGCAGTTCTTC.

V and J are TRBV29-1 and TRBJ2-7; D might be TRBD2 (6 bases). V was pared by 3 bases and J by 3 bases, with 12 bases between. This CDR3 region has 13 residues. Germline V gene lookup returns CDR1 SQVTM and CDR2 ANQGSEA. This CDR3 reads CSVDYGSNYEQYF. Written as DNA, the CDR3 is TGCAGCGTTGATTACGGGAGTAACTACGAGCAGTACTTC.

This CDR3 reads CSVSGTEYNYGYTF. CDR3 DNA sequence: TGCAGCGTCTCCGGGACTGAATATAACTATGGCTACACCTTC. The chain links TRBV29-1 to TRBJ1-2, with D tentatively TRBD1 (5 bases). The germline V gene has CDR1 SQVTM and CDR2 ANQGSEA. V lost 6 bases, J lost 1 base, and 15 bases lay in between. The CDR3 runs 14 residues.

A few counts support this clone. The J gene is TRBJ2-3, the V gene TRBV27; 11 bases map to TRBD1. Germline V CDR1 and CDR2: MNHEY, SMNVEV (reference sequence). V lost 5 bases and J lost 6; bases outside the gene matches: 10. This CDR3 is built from 16 residues. CDR3 in amino acids: CASSGWTGGTDDTQYF. CDR3 coding DNA: TGTGCCAGCAGTGGCTGGACAGGGGGCACGGACGATACGCAGTATTTT.

The V and J genes are TRBV11-2 and TRBJ1-2; D possibly corresponds to TRBD1 (5 bases). Deletions cut 5 bases from V and 5 bases from J, with 15 bases between. Germline CDR1 and CDR2: SGHAT and FQNNGV. The CDR3 sequence is 14 residues long. In DNA, the CDR3 is TGTGCCAGCAGCAACCCGGTCAGGGATTATGGCTACACCTTC. This gives the protein CASSNPVRDYGYTF.

V and J are TRBV10-3 and TRBJ2-7; no clear D. Germline-derived CDR1 and CDR2 are ENHRY and SYGVKD. This CDR3 spans 13 amino acids. Trimming took off 5 bases at V and 2 bases at J, with 10 bases between the two ends. The CDR3 spells CAISPPGPYEQYF. The CDR3 bases are TGTGCCATCAGTCCCCCGGGCCCCTACGAGCAGTACTTC.